The rows below give T cell receptor beta chains drawn from one sample of a study of blood T cell repertoires in COVID-19. TCRdb's copy holds only in-frame clones and misses some; the assay was immunoSEQ multiplex PCR. There are about 27,000 clones in the sample; roughly 91% occur only once, and about a sixth lies in the top ten. Source material: peripheral blood. Source of these receptors: a human donor with active COVID-19. The donor label of this sample is uncertain. Each CDR3 is given with its conserved first and last residue. Each record gives: V gene, clone size, J gene, D gene, CDR3 length, CDR3 protein, CDR3 DNA. D genes are given only for firm matches. The listing skips clone size in some rows; elsewhere it reads once, few, many or a size class.

TRBV7-9	-	TRBJ1-1	-	16	CASSLWIGQGNTEAFF	TGTGCCAGCAGCCTATGGATCGGCCAGGGGAATACTGAAGCTTTCTTT
TRBV7-3	-	TRBJ2-1	-	15	CASSLRLDRYNEQFF	TGTGCCAGCAGCTTAAGATTAGACAGATACAATGAGCAGTTCTTC
TRBV6-4	-	TRBJ2-1	-	14	CASSDSLSINEQFF	TGTGCCAGCAGTGACTCATTGAGCATAAATGAGCAGTTCTTC
TRBV28	-	TRBJ1-3	-	16	CASSLNRESSGNTIYF	TGTGCCAGCAGCCTAAACAGGGAGAGCTCTGGAAACACCATATATTTT
TRBV5-1	-	TRBJ2-3	TRBD2	17	CASSLSLAGGSADTQYF	TGCGCCAGCAGCTTGAGCCTAGCGGGAGGGTCGGCAGATACGCAGTATTTT
TRBV18	-	TRBJ2-7	TRBD2	13	CASSPGGTSEQYF	TGTGCCAGCTCACCGGGAGGGACTTCCGAGCAGTACTTC
TRBV5-1	-	TRBJ2-5	TRBD1	16	CASSSTGTGVQETQYF	TGCGCCAGCAGCAGTACCGGGACAGGGGTTCAAGAGACCCAGTACTTC
TRBV19	few	TRBJ2-1	TRBD2	13	CASSLSGGGEQFF	TGTGCCAGTAGCCTTAGCGGGGGTGGGGAGCAGTTCTTC
TRBV5-4	-	TRBJ2-7	TRBD2	14	CASSLNQRGSEQYF	TGTGCCAGCAGCTTGAACCAGCGGGGCTCCGAGCAGTACTTC
TRBV28	-	TRBJ1-4	-	14	CASSLGIRGEKLFF	TGTGCCAGCAGTTTAGGGATAAGGGGAGAAAAACTGTTTTTT
TRBV29-1	once	TRBJ1-1	TRBD1	13	CSVDTPDRVEAFF	TGCAGCGTTGATACGCCGGACAGGGTGGAAGCTTTCTTT
TRBV12-5	-	TRBJ2-1	TRBD1	17	CASGLALTGGAINEQFF	TGTGCTAGTGGTTTGGCCCTGACAGGGGGCGCGATCAATGAGCAGTTCTTC
TRBV5-6	-	TRBJ1-5	-	17	CASSLSVDSVSNQPQHF	TGTGCCAGCAGCTTATCGGTCGACAGCGTTAGCAATCAGCCCCAGCATTTT
TRBV5-1	-	TRBJ2-2	-	16	CASSPEGGVNTGELFF	TGCGCCAGCAGCCCGGAGGGGGGGGTTAACACCGGGGAGCTGTTTTTT
TRBV9	-	TRBJ1-2	TRBD1	15	CASSVGQGAVYGYTF	TGTGCCAGCAGCGTAGGGCAGGGGGCGGTCTATGGCTACACCTTC
TRBV5-1	-	TRBJ2-3	TRBD1	14	CASSLNRGEDTQYF	TGCGCCAGCAGCTTGAACAGGGGGGAAGATACGCAGTATTTT
TRBV9	once	TRBJ2-3	TRBD2	17	CASSPHAGTSGSDTQYF	TGTGCCAGCAGCCCCCACGCTGGGACTAGCGGGAGCGATACGCAGTATTTT
TRBV6-6	-	TRBJ1-2	-	13	CASSEGAGYGYTF	TGTGCCAGCAGCGAAGGGGCTGGCTATGGCTACACCTTC
TRBV10-3	-	TRBJ1-1	-	12	CAITQGNTEAFF	TGTGCCATCACTCAGGGGAACACTGAAGCTTTCTTT
TRBV6-2/TRBV6-3	-	TRBJ1-1	-	15	CASSYPPPRAPEAFF	TGTGCCAGCAGTTACCCACCTCCCCGAGCTCCTGAAGCTTTCTTT
TRBV19	-	TRBJ2-1	TRBD2	14	CASDGTSGRSEQFF	TGTGCCAGCGACGGGACTAGCGGGAGAAGTGAGCAGTTCTTC
TRBV19	-	TRBJ1-1	-	16	CASSDTGKGKKTEAFF	TGTGCCAGTAGTGATACAGGTAAGGGGAAAAAGACTGAAGCTTTCTTT
TRBV3-1/TRBV3-2	-	TRBJ1-4	-	14	CASSQAEQGVRLFF	TGTGCCAGCAGCCAAGCCGAACAGGGTGTTAGGCTGTTTTTT
TRBV6-1	-	TRBJ2-7	TRBD2	19	CASSEKARSGSPYSYEQYF	TGTGCCAGCAGTGAAAAGGCCCGGAGCGGGAGCCCTTACTCCTACGAGCAGTACTTC
TRBV29-1	once	TRBJ2-3	-	15	CSVDYLGGVRGTQYF	TGCAGCGTTGATTATCTGGGCGGGGTACGGGGTACGCAGTATTTT
TRBV24-1	-	TRBJ2-3	-	12	CATSTYTDTQYF	TGTGCCACCAGCACCTACACAGATACGCAGTATTTT
TRBV2	-	TRBJ2-1	TRBD2	13	CASKTGTSDEQFF	TGTGCCAGCAAAACAGGGACTAGCGATGAGCAGTTCTTC
TRBV19	once	TRBJ1-2	-	14	CASSIAGANYGYTF	TGTGCCAGTAGTATCGCAGGCGCGAACTATGGCTACACCTTC
TRBV7-2	-	TRBJ1-3	-	16	CASSLAGSDWGNTIYF	TGTGCCAGCAGCTTAGCGGGGTCGGACTGGGGAAACACCATATATTTT
TRBV7-9	-	TRBJ2-1	TRBD1	14	CASSFDRGLSEQFF	TGTGCCAGCAGCTTTGACAGGGGGCTAAGTGAGCAGTTCTTC
TRBV5-1	-	TRBJ2-1	-	14	CASSARDSANEQFF	TGCGCCAGCAGCGCCCGGGACTCAGCAAATGAGCAGTTCTTC
TRBV27	-	TRBJ2-7	TRBD2	15	CASSLSLAGSYEQYF	TGTGCCAGCAGTTTAAGTCTAGCGGGTTCCTACGAGCAGTACTTC
TRBV19	-	TRBJ2-7	-	13	CASRLGPSYEQYF	TGTGCCAGTAGATTGGGGCCCTCCTACGAGCAGTACTTC
TRBV4-3	-	TRBJ2-7	TRBD1	16	CASSRTFDRGRHEQYF	TGCGCCAGCAGCCGCACGTTTGACAGGGGGCGCCACGAGCAGTACTTC
TRBV6-2/TRBV6-3	-	TRBJ2-1	TRBD2	15	CASSRLASTRNEQFF	TGTGCCAGCAGTCGACTAGCTTCCACGAGGAATGAGCAGTTCTTC
TRBV6-5	-	TRBJ2-7	TRBD1	16	CASSSVTGSRSYEQYF	TGTGCCAGCAGTTCCGTGACAGGGTCTCGCTCCTACGAGCAGTACTTC
TRBV7-9	once	TRBJ2-7	TRBD2	16	CASSIPGLAGSYEQYF	TGTGCCAGCAGCATTCCGGGACTAGCGGGTTCCTACGAGCAGTACTTC
TRBV7-6	few	TRBJ1-2	TRBD1	16	CASSLGQGPANYGYTF	TGTGCCAGCAGCCTCGGACAGGGGCCCGCTAACTATGGCTACACCTTC
TRBV4-3	-	TRBJ2-3	TRBD1	15	CASSDRQGGTDTQYF	TGCGCCAGCAGCGATCGACAGGGGGGCACAGATACGCAGTATTTT
TRBV21-1	-	TRBJ1-5	-	20	CASSKEGTGALAAENQPQHF	TGTGCCAGCAGCAAAGAGGGGACAGGGGCCTTAGCTGCGGAAAATCAGCCCCAGCATTTT
TRBV9	-	TRBJ2-3	-	14	CASSVARRTDTQYF	TGTGCCAGCAGCGTAGCGCGGCGCACAGATACGCAGTATTTT
TRBV4-1	-	TRBJ1-3	-	14	CASSQVNRGNTIYF	TGCGCCAGCAGCCAAGTTAACAGGGGAAACACCATATATTTT
TRBV27	-	TRBJ2-1	-	15	CASSSRDSLGDEQFF	TGTGCCAGCAGTTCCCGGGACTCTCTGGGGGATGAGCAGTTCTTC